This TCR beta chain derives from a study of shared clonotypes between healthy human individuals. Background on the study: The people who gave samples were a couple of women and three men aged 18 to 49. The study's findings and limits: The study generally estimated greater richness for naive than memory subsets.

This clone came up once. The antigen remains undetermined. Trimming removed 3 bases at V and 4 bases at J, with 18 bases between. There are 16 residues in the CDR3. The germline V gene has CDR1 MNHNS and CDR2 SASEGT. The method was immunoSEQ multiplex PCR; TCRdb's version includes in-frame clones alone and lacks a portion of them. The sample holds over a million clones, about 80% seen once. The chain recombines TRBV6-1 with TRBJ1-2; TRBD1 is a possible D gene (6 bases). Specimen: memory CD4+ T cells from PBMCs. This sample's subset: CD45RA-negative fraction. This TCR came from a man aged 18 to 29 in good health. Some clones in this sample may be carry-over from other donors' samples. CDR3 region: CASSDPPRGRIYGYTF. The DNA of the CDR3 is TGTGCCAGCAGTGACCCCCCTCGGGGGCGGATCTATGGCTACACCTTC.